The TCR beta chain under discussion was sequenced for a study of CD8+CD57+ T cells in acquired aplastic anemia. Turning to the study itself: The average for DNA from sorted CD4+ and CD8+ cells was around 3.4 ug. Study conclusions and caveats: Shared by patients and controls, almost 30 CD8+ CDR3s were abundant in patients. CD8+ Simpson's diversity showed no significant patient-control difference.

Profiling that covered TCR beta VDJ and CDR3 relied on genomic DNA as its template. One entry per CDR3 protein results from TCRdb running MiXCR on the reads. The sample contains fewer than 250,000 distinct CDR3 sequences, about 53% of which appear only once. This clonotype has a count of ten or more. The target antigen is unknown. This CDR3 spans 13 amino acids. V shed 7 bases and J shed 0 bases, with 11 bases lying between them. In germline, CDR1 is SQVTM, CDR2 ANQGSEA. The chain employs TRBV29-1 and TRBJ2-3; D not certain. This TCR was recovered from a human donor in good health, serving as a control. What was sequenced was sorted CD4+, CD8+, or CD8+CD57+ T cells (not recorded which) from PBMCs. CDR3 coding DNA: TGCAGCGGTGGCCTAGGTAGCACAGATACGCAGTATTTT. Translation: CSGGLGSTDTQYF.